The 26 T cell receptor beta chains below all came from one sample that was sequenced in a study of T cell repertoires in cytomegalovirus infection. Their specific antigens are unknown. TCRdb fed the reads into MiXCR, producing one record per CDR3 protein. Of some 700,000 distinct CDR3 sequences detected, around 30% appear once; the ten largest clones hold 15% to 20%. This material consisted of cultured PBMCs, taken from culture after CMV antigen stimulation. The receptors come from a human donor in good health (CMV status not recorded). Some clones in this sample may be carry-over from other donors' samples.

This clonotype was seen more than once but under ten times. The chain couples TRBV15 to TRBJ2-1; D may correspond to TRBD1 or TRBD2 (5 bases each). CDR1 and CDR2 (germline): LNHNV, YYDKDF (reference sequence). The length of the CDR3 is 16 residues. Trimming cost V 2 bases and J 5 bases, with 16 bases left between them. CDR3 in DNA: TGTGCCACCAGCAGATCCAAAGGGCAGGGAGACAATGAGCAGTTCTTC. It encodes CATSRSKGQGDNEQFF. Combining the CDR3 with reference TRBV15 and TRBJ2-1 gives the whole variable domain DAMVIQNPRYQVTQFGKPVTLSCSQTLNHNVMYWYQQKSSQAPKLLFHYYDKDFNNEADTPDNFQSRRPNTSFCFLDIRSPGLGDTAMYLCATSRSKGQGDNEQFFGPGTRLTVL.

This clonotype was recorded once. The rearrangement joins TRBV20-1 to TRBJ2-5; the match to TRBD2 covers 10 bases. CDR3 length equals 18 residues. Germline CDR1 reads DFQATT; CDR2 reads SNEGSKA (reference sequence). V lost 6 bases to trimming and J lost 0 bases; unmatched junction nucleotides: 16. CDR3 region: CSAARESGGARYQETQYF. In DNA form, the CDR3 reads TGCAGTGCCGCCCGGGAGAGCGGGGGGGCCCGGTACCAAGAGACCCAGTACTTC.

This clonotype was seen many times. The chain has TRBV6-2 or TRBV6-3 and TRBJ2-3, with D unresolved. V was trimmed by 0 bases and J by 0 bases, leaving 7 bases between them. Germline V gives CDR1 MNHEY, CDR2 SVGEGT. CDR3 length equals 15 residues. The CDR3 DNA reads TGTGCCAGCAGTTACTCGTCTCCAAGCACAGATACGCAGTATTTT. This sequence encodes CASSYSSPSTDTQYF.

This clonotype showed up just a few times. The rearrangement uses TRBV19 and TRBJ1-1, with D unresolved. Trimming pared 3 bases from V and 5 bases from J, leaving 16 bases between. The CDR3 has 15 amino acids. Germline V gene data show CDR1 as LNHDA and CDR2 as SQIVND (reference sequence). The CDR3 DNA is TGTGCCAGTAGTATGCCTCCGGGGTTCGGTACTGAAGCTTTCTTT. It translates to CASSMPPGFGTEAFF.

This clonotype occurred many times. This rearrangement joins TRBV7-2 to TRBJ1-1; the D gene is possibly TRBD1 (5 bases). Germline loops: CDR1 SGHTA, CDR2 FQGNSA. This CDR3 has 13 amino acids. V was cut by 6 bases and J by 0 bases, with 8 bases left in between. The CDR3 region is CASRGGMNTEAFF. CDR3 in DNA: TGTGCCAGCAGGGGGGGGATGAACACTGAAGCTTTCTTT.

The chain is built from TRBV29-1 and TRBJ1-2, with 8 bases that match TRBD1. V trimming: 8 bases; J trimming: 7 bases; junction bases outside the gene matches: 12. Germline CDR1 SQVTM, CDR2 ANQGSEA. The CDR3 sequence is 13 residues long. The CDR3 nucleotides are TGCAGCTCGCAGCTCCAGGGGGCTGGTGGCTACACCTTC. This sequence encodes CSSQLQGAGGYTF.

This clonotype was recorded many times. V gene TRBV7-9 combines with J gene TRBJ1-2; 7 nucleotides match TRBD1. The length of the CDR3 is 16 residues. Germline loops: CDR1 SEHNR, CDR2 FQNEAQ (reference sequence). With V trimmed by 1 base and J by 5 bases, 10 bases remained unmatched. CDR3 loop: CASSLEQRTGSYGYTF. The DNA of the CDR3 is TGTGCCAGCAGCTTAGAACAACGGACAGGATCTTATGGCTACACCTTC.

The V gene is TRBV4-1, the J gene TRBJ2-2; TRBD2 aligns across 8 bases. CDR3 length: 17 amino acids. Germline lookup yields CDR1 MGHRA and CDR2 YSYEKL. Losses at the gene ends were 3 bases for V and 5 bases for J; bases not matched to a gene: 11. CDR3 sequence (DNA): TGCGCCAGCAGCCAGGGACGGGGGGGGGCCAGGACCGGGGAGCTGTTTTTT. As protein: CASSQGRGGARTGELFF.

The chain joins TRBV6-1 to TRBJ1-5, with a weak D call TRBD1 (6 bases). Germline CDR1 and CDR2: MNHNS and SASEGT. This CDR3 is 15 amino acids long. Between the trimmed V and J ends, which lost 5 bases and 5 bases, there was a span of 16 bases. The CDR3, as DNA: TGTGCCAGCAGTAAAGACAGGAACCGGCATCAGCCCCAGCATTTT. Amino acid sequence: CASSKDRNRHQPQHF.

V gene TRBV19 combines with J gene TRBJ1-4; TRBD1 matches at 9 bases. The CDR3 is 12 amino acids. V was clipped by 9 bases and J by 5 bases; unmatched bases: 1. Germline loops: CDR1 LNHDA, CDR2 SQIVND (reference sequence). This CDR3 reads CASGTGNEKLFF. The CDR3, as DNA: TGTGCCAGCGGGACAGGGAATGAAAAACTGTTTTTT.

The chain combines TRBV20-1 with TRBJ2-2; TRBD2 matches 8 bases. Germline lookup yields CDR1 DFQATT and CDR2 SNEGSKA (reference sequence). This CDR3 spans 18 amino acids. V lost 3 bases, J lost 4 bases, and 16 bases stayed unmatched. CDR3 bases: TGCAGTGCTAGTCGGACTAGCTGGGATCTACGGGGCACCGGGGAGCTGTTTTTT. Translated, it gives CSASRTSWDLRGTGELFF.

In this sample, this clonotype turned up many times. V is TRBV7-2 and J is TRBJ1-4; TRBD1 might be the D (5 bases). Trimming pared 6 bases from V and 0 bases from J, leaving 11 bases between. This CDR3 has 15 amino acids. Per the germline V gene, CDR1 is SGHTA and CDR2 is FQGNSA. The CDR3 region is CASSPDRPTNEKLFF. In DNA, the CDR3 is TGTGCCAGCAGTCCAGACAGACCAACTAATGAAAAACTGTTTTTT. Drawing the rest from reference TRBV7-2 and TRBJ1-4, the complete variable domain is GAGVSQSPSNKVTEKGKDVELRCDPISGHTALYWYRQSLGQGLEFLIYFQGNSAPDKSGLPSDRFSAERTGGSVSTLTIQRTQQEDSAVYLCASSPDRPTNEKLFFGSGTQLSVL.

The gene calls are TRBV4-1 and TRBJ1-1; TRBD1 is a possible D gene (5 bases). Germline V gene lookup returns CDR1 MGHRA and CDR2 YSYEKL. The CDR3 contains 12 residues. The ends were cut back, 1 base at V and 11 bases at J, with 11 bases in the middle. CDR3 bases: TGCGCCAGCAGCCAAGTGGGGGTTTCGGCTTTCTTT. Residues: CASSQVGVSAFF.

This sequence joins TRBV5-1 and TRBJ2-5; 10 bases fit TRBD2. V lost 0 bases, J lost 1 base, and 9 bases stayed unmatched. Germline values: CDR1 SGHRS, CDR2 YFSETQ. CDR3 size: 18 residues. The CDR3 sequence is CASSLAGVVAGGQETQYF. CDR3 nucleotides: TGCGCCAGCAGCTTGGCCGGGGTTGTAGCGGGGGGCCAAGAGACCCAGTACTTC.

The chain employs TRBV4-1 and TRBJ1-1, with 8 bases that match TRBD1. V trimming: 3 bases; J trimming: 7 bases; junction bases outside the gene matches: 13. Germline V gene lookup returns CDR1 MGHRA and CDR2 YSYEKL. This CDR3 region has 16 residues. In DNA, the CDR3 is TGCGCCAGCAGCCATGCCGGCCGGGACAGGCGCCTTGAAGCTTTCTTT. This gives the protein CASSHAGRDRRLEAFF.

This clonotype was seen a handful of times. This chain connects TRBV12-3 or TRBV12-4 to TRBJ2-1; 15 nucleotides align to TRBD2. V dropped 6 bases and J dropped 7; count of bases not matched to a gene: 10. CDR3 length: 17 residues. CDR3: CASRPGLAGGSWNEQFF. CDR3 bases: TGTGCCAGCAGGCCGGGACTAGCGGGGGGTTCGTGGAATGAGCAGTTCTTC.

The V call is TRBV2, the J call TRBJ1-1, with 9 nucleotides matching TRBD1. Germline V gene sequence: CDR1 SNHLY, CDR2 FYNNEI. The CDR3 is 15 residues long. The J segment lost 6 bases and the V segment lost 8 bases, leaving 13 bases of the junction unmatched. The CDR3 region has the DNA TGTGCCAGCCTCTTCAGTACAGGGGGCATATCTGAAGCTTTCTTT. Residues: CASLFSTGGISEAFF.

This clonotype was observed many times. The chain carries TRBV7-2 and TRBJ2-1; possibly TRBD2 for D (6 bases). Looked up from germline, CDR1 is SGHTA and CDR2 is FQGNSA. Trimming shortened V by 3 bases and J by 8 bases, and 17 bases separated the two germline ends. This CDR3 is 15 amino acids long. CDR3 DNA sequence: TGTGCCAGCAGCTTGCGGGGAACCCCGAGGGATGAGCAGTTCTTC. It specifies CASSLRGTPRDEQFF.

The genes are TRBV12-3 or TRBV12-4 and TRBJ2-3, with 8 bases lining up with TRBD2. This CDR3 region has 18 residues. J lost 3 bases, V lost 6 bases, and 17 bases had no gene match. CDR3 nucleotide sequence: TGTGCCAGCAGAACGACGGTAGGGATAGCGGGGCCAACAGATACGCAGTATTTT. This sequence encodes CASRTTVGIAGPTDTQYF.

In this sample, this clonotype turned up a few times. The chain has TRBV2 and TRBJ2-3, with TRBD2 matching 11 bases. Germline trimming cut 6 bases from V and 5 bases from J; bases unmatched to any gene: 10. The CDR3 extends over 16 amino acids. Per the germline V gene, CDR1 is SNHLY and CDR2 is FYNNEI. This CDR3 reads CASRRGLAGGGDTQYF. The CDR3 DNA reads TGTGCCAGCAGGAGAGGGCTAGCGGGGGGAGGAGATACGCAGTATTTT.

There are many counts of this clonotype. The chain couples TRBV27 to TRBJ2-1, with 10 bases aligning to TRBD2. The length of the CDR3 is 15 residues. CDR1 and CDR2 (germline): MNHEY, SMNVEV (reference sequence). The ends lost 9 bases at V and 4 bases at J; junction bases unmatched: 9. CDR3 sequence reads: CASTAGGPGYNEQFF. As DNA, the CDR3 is TGTGCCAGTACAGCGGGAGGGCCGGGATACAATGAGCAGTTCTTC.

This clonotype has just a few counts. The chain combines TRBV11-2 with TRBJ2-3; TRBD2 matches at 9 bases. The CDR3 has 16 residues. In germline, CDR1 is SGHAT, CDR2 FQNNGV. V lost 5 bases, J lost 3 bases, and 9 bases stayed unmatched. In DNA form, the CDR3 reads TGTGCCAGCAGCAGATCCAGCGGGGGGCGTACAGATACGCAGTATTTT. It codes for CASSRSSGGRTDTQYF. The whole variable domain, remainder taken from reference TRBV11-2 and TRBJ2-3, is EAGVAQSPRYKIIEKRQSVAFWCNPISGHATLYWYQQILGQGPKLLIQFQNNGVVDDSQLPKDRFSAERLKGVDSTLKIQPAKLEDSAVYLCASSRSSGGRTDTQYFGPGTRLTVL.

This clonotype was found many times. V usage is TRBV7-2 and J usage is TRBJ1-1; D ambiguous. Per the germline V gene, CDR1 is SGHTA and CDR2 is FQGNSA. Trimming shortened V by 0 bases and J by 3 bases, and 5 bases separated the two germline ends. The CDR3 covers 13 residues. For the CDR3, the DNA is TGTGCCAGCAGCTTAGCCGCAGACACTGAAGCTTTCTTT. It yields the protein CASSLAADTEAFF.

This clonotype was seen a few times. The DNA of the CDR3 is TGTGCCAGCAGTTATTATGTGTACACTGAAGCTTTCTTT. Amino acid sequence: CASSYYVYTEAFF. This chain uses TRBV6-2 or TRBV6-3 with TRBJ1-1, with D uncertain. The CDR3 totals 13 residues. Trimming cost V 3 bases and J 3 bases, with 8 bases left between them. CDR1 and CDR2 (germline): MNHEY, SVGEGT.

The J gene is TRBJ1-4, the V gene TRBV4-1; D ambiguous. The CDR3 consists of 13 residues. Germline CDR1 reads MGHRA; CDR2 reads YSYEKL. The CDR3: CACGKAPHEKLFF. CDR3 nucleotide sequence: TGCGCGTGCGGGAAGGCCCCCCATGAAAAACTGTTTTTT.

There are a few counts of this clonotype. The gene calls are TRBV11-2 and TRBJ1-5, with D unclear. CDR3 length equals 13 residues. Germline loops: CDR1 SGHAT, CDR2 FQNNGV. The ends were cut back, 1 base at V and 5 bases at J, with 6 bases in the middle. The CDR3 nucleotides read TGTGCCAGCAGCTTAGCGGACGATCAGCCCCAGCATTTT. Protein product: CASSLADDQPQHF.